This TCR beta chain came from a study of persistence of HIV-infected CD4 T cells. Study-level points and caveats: CMV- and Gag-responding cells had lower TCRbeta richness than CD3/CD28-responding cells.

The V and J ends lost 3 bases and 4 bases, in that order; junction bases with no gene match: 4. The V gene's germline CDR1 is MGHRA and CDR2 YSYEKL. The CDR3 extends over 16 amino acids. This was the immunoSEQ version 4 assay in survey mode. The table came from immunoSEQ multiplex PCR; TCRdb's copy has only in-frame clones and leaves some out. This sample has over 15,000 clones; around three fifths occur once, and the top ten carry approximately 2%. This clone has only a few counts. The antigen remains unidentified. The stimulus was an HIV-1 Gag 15-mer peptide pool, 0.8 to 1 ug/peptide/mL. Sorting of responding CD4+ T cells relied on upregulated CD40 ligand together with CD69. These HIV-1-infected adults initiated suppressive ART in chronic infection. CD8+ T cells were removed from PBMCs prior to stimulation.

The rearrangement joins TRBV4-1 to TRBJ2-1, with 12 nucleotides matching TRBD2. This TCR came from an adult woman with HIV who was CMV-seropositive. Material: CD4+ T cells sorted from PBMCs after approximately 20-hour stimulation, obtained from a patient who received antiretroviral therapy. Here the CDR3 DNA reads TGCGCCAGCAGCCAGGGACTAGCGGGCCTATACAATGAGCAGTTCTTC. Translating gives CASSQGLAGLYNEQFF.